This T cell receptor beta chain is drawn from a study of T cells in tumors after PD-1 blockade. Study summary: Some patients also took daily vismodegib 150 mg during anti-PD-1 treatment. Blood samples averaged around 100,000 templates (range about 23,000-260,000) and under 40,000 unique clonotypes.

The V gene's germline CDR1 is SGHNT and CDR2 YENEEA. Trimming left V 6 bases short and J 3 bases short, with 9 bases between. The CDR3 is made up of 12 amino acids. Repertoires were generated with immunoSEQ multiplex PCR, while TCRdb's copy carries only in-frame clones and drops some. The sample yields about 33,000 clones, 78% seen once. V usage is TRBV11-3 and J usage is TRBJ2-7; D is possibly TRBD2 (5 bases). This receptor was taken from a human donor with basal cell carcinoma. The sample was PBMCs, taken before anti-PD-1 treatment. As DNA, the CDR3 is TGTGCCAGCAGTACTAGAATCTACGAGCAGTACTTC. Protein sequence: CASSTRIYEQYF.